This entry features one TCR beta chain sequence. No antigen is known for it. Each subset's genomic DNA was shared equally among a number of immunoSEQ plates. TCRdb's table, derived via immunoSEQ multiplex PCR, lists solely in-frame clones and lacks some. The sample has approximately 2.3 million clones; approximately 93% are singletons. These data are taken from a study of shared clonotypes between healthy human individuals. The germline V gene encodes CDR1 SGDLS and CDR2 YYNGEE. The CDR3 has 12 residues. V shed 6 bases and J shed 8 bases, with 11 bases lying between them. CD45RA-negative memory and CD45RA+ naive subsets were split from the CD4+ cells. General study points: Generation probability values for non-shared clonotypes were lower than those for clonotypes shared by all four donors.

The receptor comes from a man in his late teens or twenties in good health. Some clones in this sample may be carry-over from other donors' samples. Material for sequencing was naive CD4+ T cells from PBMCs. The subset: CD45RA+ positively selected. The chain is built from TRBV9 and TRBJ1-4; D remains unclear. The CDR3: CASNVPGEKLFF. Written as DNA, the CDR3 is TGTGCCAGCAACGTCCCCGGGGAAAAACTGTTTTTT. Drawing the rest from reference TRBV9 and TRBJ1-4, the complete variable domain is DSGVTQTPKHLITATGQRVTLRCSPRSGDLSVYWYQQSLDQGLQFLIQYYNGEERAKGNILERFSAQQFPDLHSELNLSSLELGDSALYFCASNVPGEKLFFGSGTQLSVL.